The rows below give T cell receptor beta chains drawn from one sample of a study of preoperative IRX-2 immunotherapy in early breast cancer. Libraries were prepared by immunoSEQ multiplex PCR; TCRdb keeps only in-frame clonotypes and omits some of them. Among 20,000 to 30,000 clones listed, roughly 96% were seen once. Sequenced material: tumor tissue, taken after IRX-2 immunotherapy. The receptor set was obtained from a human donor with breast cancer. Each CDR3 is given with its conserved first and last residue. A D gene is named only where the DNA matches it firmly. Clone size is not always given. Where it is, it says once, few, many or a class for expanded clones.

d_call j_call clone_size v_call cdr3_nt cdr3_aa
. TRBJ1-3 . TRBV7-9 TGTGCCAGCAATCCGTCGTCGGGACCATTGTCTGGAAACACCATATATTTT CASNPSSGPLSGNTIYF
. TRBJ1-3 . TRBV7-6 TGTGCCAGCAGCTTCGGCCAGGGCCCCGGAAACACCATATATTTT CASSFGQGPGNTIYF
. TRBJ1-5 . TRBV28 TGTGCCAGCAGTCTCTACGGGGCCAATCAGCCCCAGCATTTT CASSLYGANQPQHF
. TRBJ2-7 . TRBV18 TGTGCCAGCTCACCCAATGGCAGGACCGAGCAGTACTTC CASSPNGRTEQYF
. TRBJ2-3 . TRBV9 TGTGCCAGCAGCCACAGGGTTATCCGGGGAGATACGCAGTATTTT CASSHRVIRGDTQYF
. TRBJ1-5 . TRBV7-3 TGTGCCAGCAGCTCTGTGGAGAATCAGCCCCAGCATTTT CASSSVENQPQHF
TRBD1 TRBJ2-1 . TRBV18 TGTGCCAGCTCACCGGGACAGGGCCTGGATGAGCAGTTCTTC CASSPGQGLDEQFF
TRBD2 TRBJ2-1 . TRBV14 TGTGCCAGCAGCCGGAACCTAGCGGGATTTGAGCAGTTCTTC CASSRNLAGFEQFF
TRBD2 TRBJ2-1 once TRBV15 TGTGCCACCAGGTATAGCTCTAGCGGCCAGAGGGGTGAGCAGTTCTTC CATRYSSSGQRGEQFF
. TRBJ2-7 . TRBV11-2 TGTGCCAGCAGGCAAACAGCTTACGAGCAGTACTTC CASRQTAYEQYF
. TRBJ2-7 . TRBV4-2 TGTGCCAGCAGCCAAGGGGCTGCGGCCTACGAGCAGTACTTC CASSQGAAAYEQYF
TRBD2 TRBJ2-1 . TRBV9 TGTGCCAGCAGCGTAGAGACTAGCGGGGGGTACAATGAGCAGTTCTTC CASSVETSGGYNEQFF
TRBD1 TRBJ2-1 . TRBV6-5 TGTGCCAGCAGTCTCGGGACAGGGGGATCCAATGAGCAGTTCTTC CASSLGTGGSNEQFF
TRBD1 TRBJ2-5 . TRBV5-1 TGCGCCAGCAGCTCCCAGGGGGACCAAGAGACCCAGTACTTC CASSSQGDQETQYF
TRBD1 TRBJ2-7 . TRBV5-1 TGCGCCAGCAACCCGCAGGGGGCTTACGAGCAGTACTTC CASNPQGAYEQYF
. TRBJ2-3 . TRBV5-1 TGCGCCAGCAGCGCCGATACAGATACGCAGTATTTT CASSADTDTQYF
. TRBJ1-1 . TRBV5-1 TGCGCCAGCAGCTTATCGCTAGTCACTGAAGCTTTCTTT CASSLSLVTEAFF
. TRBJ1-3 once TRBV15 TGTGCCACCAGCAGAGTGAGCTCTGGAAACACCATATATTTT CATSRVSSGNTIYF
TRBD1 TRBJ1-2 . TRBV10-1 TGCGCCAGCAGCCAGGACAGGGGTGGCTATGGCTACACCTTC CASSQDRGGYGYTF
TRBD2 TRBJ2-1 . TRBV9 TGTGCCAGCAGCGTGACTAGCGGCACCCTGGCCAATGAGCAGTTCTTC CASSVTSGTLANEQFF
TRBD2 TRBJ2-1 . TRBV5-1 TGCGCCAGCAGCTTGGCCGGTAGCGGGGCGTACAATGAGCAGTTCTTC CASSLAGSGAYNEQFF
TRBD2 TRBJ2-3 . TRBV6-6 TGTGCCAGCAGTGGATACAGCGGGGGGGCATCAGATACGCAGTATTTT CASSGYSGGASDTQYF
TRBD1 TRBJ2-7 once TRBV5-6 TGTGCCAGCAGCATCTTGGACAGGGTAGGTCCTTACGAGCAGTACTTC CASSILDRVGPYEQYF
. TRBJ2-7 once TRBV30 TGTGCCTGGAGTCCTCGGTACGAGCAGTACTTC CAWSPRYEQYF
. TRBJ2-3 . TRBV9 TGTGCCAGCAGCTTTCGGTTAGGAGGGAGAGGGCCAGATACGCAGTATTTT CASSFRLGGRGPDTQYF
. TRBJ1-6 once TRBV30 TGTGCCTGGATACGTACGGGGAATAATTCACCCCTCCACTTT CAWIRTGNNSPLHF
. TRBJ1-1 . TRBV5-1 TGCGCCAGCAGCGTGACAGAGAGCACTGAAGCTTTCTTT CASSVTESTEAFF
. TRBJ2-7 . TRBV5-4 TGTGCCAGCAGCTTGGAGGTAAACAGAGCCTACGAGCAGTACTTC CASSLEVNRAYEQYF
TRBD1 TRBJ1-6 few TRBV6-1 TGTGCCAGCAGTGGGACAGGGGAATGGAATTCACCCCTCCACTTT CASSGTGEWNSPLHF
TRBD2 TRBJ2-1 . TRBV30 TGTGCCTATATAGCGGGGGCCTCCTACAATGAGCAGTTCTTC CAYIAGASYNEQFF
. TRBJ2-7 . TRBV6-5 TGTGCCAGCAGTTACTCGGCAGGGCCCTACGAGCAGTACTTC CASSYSAGPYEQYF
. TRBJ2-7 . TRBV20-1 TGCAGTGCCGAGAGCTCCTACGAGCAGTACTTC CSAESSYEQYF
. TRBJ2-3 . TRBV11-3 TGTGCCAGCAGCTACAGGGATTCGGCAGATACGCAGTATTTT CASSYRDSADTQYF
TRBD2 TRBJ2-1 . TRBV5-4 TGTGCCAGCAGCCTGTCAAGAGCGGGAGGGTGGTTCTTC CASSLSRAGGWFF
TRBD2 TRBJ2-1 once TRBV29-1 TGCAGCGTTGACCTACTAGCGGGAGGGGACAATGAGCAGTTCTTC CSVDLLAGGDNEQFF
. TRBJ1-3 once TRBV6-5 TGTGCCAGCGGGAGAAACACCATATATTTT CASGRNTIYF
. TRBJ2-5 . TRBV7-3 TGTGCCAGCAGCTTAACTGGGTCCCAGGGAGAGACCCAGTACTTC CASSLTGSQGETQYF
. TRBJ1-2 . TRBV5-4 TGTGCCAGCAGCCCCGACGGAGATTATGGCTACACCTTC CASSPDGDYGYTF
TRBD2 TRBJ2-1 . TRBV11-3 TGTGCCAGCAGCTTTAGCGGGGGGCACAATGAGCAGTTCTTC CASSFSGGHNEQFF
. TRBJ2-4 . TRBV6-4 TGTGCCATCGAAAGGATAGCCAAAAACATTCAGTACTTC CAIERIAKNIQYF
TRBD1 TRBJ1-1 . TRBV30 TGTGCCTGGGACAGGGGGCAAGAAAACACTGAAGCTTTCTTT CAWDRGQENTEAFF
. TRBJ1-4 . TRBV30 TGTGCCTGGAGTGAACAGCCCATTAGAACTAATGAAAAACTGTTTTTT CAWSEQPIRTNEKLFF
. TRBJ2-7 . TRBV5-1 TGCGCCAGCAGCTTGGCGGACAGCTCCTACGAGCAGTACTTC CASSLADSSYEQYF
. TRBJ2-5 . TRBV7-7 TGTGCTAGCAGCTTGCAAAACCTCCAAGAGACCCAGTACTTC CASSLQNLQETQYF
. TRBJ2-4 . TRBV15 TGTGCCACCAGCAGAGATATCGGGGTGCTAGCCAAAAACATTCAGTACTTC CATSRDIGVLAKNIQYF
TRBD1 TRBJ1-2 . TRBV6-5 TGTGCCAGCAGCCTTGGGACAGTCTATGGCTACACCTTC CASSLGTVYGYTF
. TRBJ2-2 . TRBV7-6 TGTGCCAGCAGCCCGACAGTATCATTGAACACCGGGGAGCTGTTTTTT CASSPTVSLNTGELFF
. TRBJ2-7 . TRBV9 TGTGCCAGCAGCGTAGGAACAGGGATCTCTTACGAGCAGTACTTC CASSVGTGISYEQYF